The rows below give T cell receptor beta chains drawn from one sample of a study of T cell responses to AZD1222 COVID-19 vaccine. The assay was immunoSEQ multiplex PCR, and TCRdb's table has in-frame clones only and misses some. Of 150,000 to 180,000 clones listed, more than 85% were seen once; the top ten hold about 1.6%. The sample in question was peripheral blood, obtained 28 days after the second AZD1222 dose. These receptors were obtained from an adult who received the AZD1222 COVID-19 vaccine. The CDR3 runs from the conserved cysteine through the conserved F or W. Each record gives: D gene, J gene, V gene, clone size, CDR3 DNA, CDR3 protein. D genes are given only for firm matches. Not every row has a clone size; where given, it reads once, few, many or a size class.

>-|TRBJ2-2|TRBV3-1/TRBV3-2|-
TGTGCCAGCAGCTGGTACACCGGGGAGCTGTTTTTT
CASSWYTGELFF
>TRBD2|TRBJ2-7|TRBV4-1|-
TGCGCCAGCAGCCAAGAGGGGGTACGGGAGGGCTACGAGCAGTACTTC
CASSQEGVREGYEQYF
>-|TRBJ1-1|TRBV18|-
TGTGCCAGCTCATCGACCACTGAAGCTTTCTTT
CASSSTTEAFF
>TRBD2|TRBJ2-3|TRBV4-1|-
TGCGCCAGCAGCCAAGAAGGGGGGACTAGCGGGGGACCAACAGATACGCAGTATTTT
CASSQEGGTSGGPTDTQYF
>TRBD2|TRBJ2-1|TRBV7-6|-
TGTGCCAGCAGCTTAGAGGCTAGCGGAGCGAGAGATGAGCAGTTCTTC
CASSLEASGARDEQFF
>-|TRBJ2-7|TRBV30|-
TGTGCCTGGAGTGCTGCAGGACTATTAAAGTACTTC
CAWSAAGLLKYF
>-|TRBJ2-1|TRBV6-5|-
TGTGCCAGCAGTAAGGGCAATGAGCAGTTCTTC
CASSKGNEQFF
>-|TRBJ2-1|TRBV18|once
TGTGCCAGCTCACCACCATGGCAGGGAGAGGACAATGAGCAGTTCTTC
CASSPPWQGEDNEQFF
>TRBD2|TRBJ2-5|TRBV7-9|-
TGTGCCAGCAGCCTAGCCCGGGGAGGGGAAGAGACCCAGTACTTC
CASSLARGGEETQYF
>TRBD1|TRBJ1-1|TRBV19|few
TGTGCCAGTAGTCCCAGGGGGACGCCGAACACTGAAGCTTTCTTT
CASSPRGTPNTEAFF
>-|TRBJ2-7|TRBV7-9|once
TGTGCCAGCAGCTTAACCGGCAGGCACGAGCAGTACTTC
CASSLTGRHEQYF
>-|TRBJ1-1|TRBV29-1|-
TGCAGCGTTTTAACAGGGCAATTGGTGAACACTGAAGCTTTCTTT
CSVLTGQLVNTEAFF
>-|TRBJ1-2|TRBV3-1/TRBV3-2|once
TGTGCCAGCAGCCAAGGGGGGGTCTACTATGGCTACACCTTC
CASSQGGVYYGYTF
>TRBD1|TRBJ2-2|TRBV19|once
TGTGCCAGTACACCGGGACAGGGAAGGGGGAACACCGGGGAGCTGTTTTTT
CASTPGQGRGNTGELFF
>TRBD2|TRBJ2-7|TRBV4-1|-
TGCGCCAGCAGCCAAGATCCACTAGCGGGTGGGAAATACGAGCAGTACTTC
CASSQDPLAGGKYEQYF
>-|TRBJ2-3|TRBV6-2/TRBV6-3|-
TGTGCCAGCAGTTACGTGAGGGCCACAGATACGCAGTATTTT
CASSYVRATDTQYF
>-|TRBJ2-1|TRBV27|-
TGTGCCAGCAGTTTAGGGGGGTTCCTCTACAATGAGCAGTTCTTC
CASSLGGFLYNEQFF
>-|TRBJ2-7|TRBV27|-
TGTGCCAGCAGTCCCCTGGGCAAGTACGAGCAGTACTTC
CASSPLGKYEQYF
>-|TRBJ2-6|TRBV7-8|-
TGTGCCAGCAGCTTAGGGAGGGCTCCTGGGGCCAACGTCCTGACTTTC
CASSLGRAPGANVLTF